A selection of T cell receptor beta chains follows, all from one sample in a study of blood T cell repertoires in COVID-19. Libraries were prepared by immunoSEQ multiplex PCR; TCRdb keeps only in-frame clonotypes and omits some of them. The profile shows tens of thousands of clones, around nine tenths of them singletons. Source material: peripheral blood. These receptors all come from a man in his 60s with acute or convalescent COVID-19. Each CDR3 is given with its conserved first and last residue. The D gene is left open where the match is weak. Some rows have no size entry. The others give once, few or many, or a class for an expanded clone.

V	size	D	J	DNA	CDR3
TRBV5-1	-	-	TRBJ2-1	TGCGCCAGCAGCTTGGGTACAGTTAACTCCTACAATGAGCAGTTCTTC	CASSLGTVNSYNEQFF
TRBV9	-	TRBD1	TRBJ2-7	TGTGCCAGCAGCGTAGGAAGGACAGGAAACTACGAGCAGTACTTC	CASSVGRTGNYEQYF
TRBV5-1	-	-	TRBJ1-2	TGCGCCAGCAGCTTCTTGGGGGGAAATAAAGGCTACACCTTC	CASSFLGGNKGYTF
TRBV30	-	TRBD1	TRBJ2-7	TGTGCCTGGAGTTTACAGGGGGCTGGAACTTACGAGCAGTACTTC	CAWSLQGAGTYEQYF
TRBV5-1	-	-	TRBJ1-1	TGCGCCAGCAGCTTGGAGGTCAGGGGAAGCACTGAAGCTTTCTTT	CASSLEVRGSTEAFF
TRBV6-5	once	TRBD2	TRBJ2-1	TGTGCCAGCACCATTACGACTAGCGGGGGGGAGCAGTTCTTC	CASTITTSGGEQFF
TRBV6-5	-	TRBD1	TRBJ1-2	TGTGCCAGCAGTTCCCGACAGGGGCCTAACTATGGCTACACCTTC	CASSSRQGPNYGYTF
TRBV3-1/TRBV3-2	-	TRBD2	TRBJ2-1	TGTGCCAGCAGCCCCGGACTAGCTTTCGGTGAGCAGTTCTTC	CASSPGLAFGEQFF
TRBV14	-	-	TRBJ1-1	TGTGCCAGCAGCCAGGGTAGGGGGAGTGCTTTCTTT	CASSQGRGSAFF
TRBV3-1/TRBV3-2	-	-	TRBJ1-1	TGTGCCAGCAGCCAAGCCCGTACGGGAGCTTTCTTT	CASSQARTGAFF
TRBV6-6	-	-	TRBJ2-5	TGTGCCAGCAGGGCAGCGGCGGCGTCCCAGTACTTC	CASRAAAASQYF
TRBV14	-	TRBD1	TRBJ2-7	TGTGCCAGCAGCCACGGGACAGGCCCCTACGAGCAGTACTTC	CASSHGTGPYEQYF
TRBV3-1/TRBV3-2	-	-	TRBJ2-3	TGTGCCAGCAGCCAACGAGAACTAAGAGTAAAAGATACGCAGTATTTT	CASSQRELRVKDTQYF
TRBV12-3/TRBV12-4	-	-	TRBJ1-5	TGTGCCAGCAGTTTTACAGGATCACAGACCCAGCATTTT	CASSFTGSQTQHF
TRBV7-9	-	TRBD2	TRBJ2-1	TGTGCCAGCAGCCCCAGGACTAGCTCCTACAATGAGCAGTTCTTC	CASSPRTSSYNEQFF
TRBV3-1/TRBV3-2	-	-	TRBJ2-2	TGTGCCAGCAGTCCCCTCGGACTCGGTGGCACCGGGGAGCTGTTTTTT	CASSPLGLGGTGELFF
TRBV7-9	few	-	TRBJ2-7	TGTGCCAGCAGCCCAACACCTTACGAGCAGTACTTC	CASSPTPYEQYF
TRBV10-3	-	TRBD2	TRBJ2-1	TGTGCCATCAGATCAGGGACTAGCGCTGATAAGCAGTTCTTC	CAIRSGTSADKQFF
TRBV5-6	-	TRBD1	TRBJ2-7	TGTGCCAGCAGCTTGGGGACAGGTAGGACCTACGAAGGGCAGTACTTC	CASSLGTGRTYEGQYF
TRBV21-1	-	-	TRBJ2-3	TGTGCCAGCAGCGATCGACAGGGCACAGATACGCAGTATTTT	CASSDRQGTDTQYF
TRBV3-1/TRBV3-2	-	-	TRBJ1-1	TGTGCCAGCAGCCTCGTGGGAGGGAAAATGAACACTGAAGCTTTCTTT	CASSLVGGKMNTEAFF
TRBV18	-	-	TRBJ1-5	TGTGCCAGCTCACCAAATGCCCACGATGAGGGCAATCAGCCCCAGCATTTT	CASSPNAHDEGNQPQHF
TRBV2	-	TRBD1	TRBJ1-1	TGTGCCAGCAGTGGGAGACAGGGGAATGAAGCTTTCTTT	CASSGRQGNEAFF
TRBV18	-	TRBD2	TRBJ2-7	TGTGCCAGCTCACCGACTAGCGGGGGGGCCGAGCAGTACTTC	CASSPTSGGAEQYF